The sequence of this T cell receptor (beta chain) was determined in a study of technical replicates of blood from several donors. The assay was immunoSEQ multiplex PCR, and TCRdb's table has in-frame clones only and misses some. The table lists about 74,000 clones, approximately 94% of them singletons. The CDR3 totals 15 residues. The V end lost 1 base, the J end lost 3 bases, and 10 bases lay between the germline ends. CDR1 SGHVS and CDR2 FQNEAQ come from the germline V gene. The TCR sequence derives from a human donor in good health. The rearrangement links TRBV7-8 to TRBJ1-3; D perhaps matches TRBD1 (5 bases). Sequences were obtained from T cells isolated from PBMCs. CDR3 in amino acids: CASSLGQFSGNTIYF. CDR3 DNA sequence: TGTGCCAGCAGCTTAGGACAGTTCAGTGGAAACACCATATATTTT.